What follows is one TCR beta chain and its context. The record originates from a study of blood T cell repertoires in COVID-19. At the level of the study: Donors in the United States, Italy and Spain gave samples during acute or convalescent COVID-19.

This CDR3 comprises 15 residues. Germline assignment: CDR1 KGHSH and CDR2 LQKENI. Losses at the gene ends were 2 bases for V and 4 bases for J; bases not matched to a gene: 6. Authors' processing steps: Quantification of nucleated cells was approximated via reference gene primer amplification. Method: immunoSEQ multiplex PCR; TCRdb's copy keeps in-frame clones and lacks some. Clone size and V and J calls were adopted from that table, with D and trimming inferred from the DNA. The profile shows 59,000 or so clones, around 80% of them singletons. The sequenced material came from peripheral blood. The source of this sequence is a man between 60 and 75 years old with acute or convalescent COVID-19. The V and J genes are TRBV18 and TRBJ2-5; 8 bases map to TRBD1. In DNA, the CDR3 is TGTGCCAGCTCACCATTACCCGGGACAGGAGAGACCCAGTACTTC. Its translation: CASSPLPGTGETQYF.